This T cell receptor beta chain was recorded in a study of blood T cell repertoires in COVID-19. At the level of the study: The United States, Italy and Spain were the sources of the acute and convalescent COVID-19 samples. PBMCs, B-cell-depleted T cells, or T cells provided the cDNA or gDNA that made up the material.

TCRdb's copy holds only in-frame clones and misses some; the assay was immunoSEQ multiplex PCR. This table holds around 620,000 clones, 70% to 90% found once. Germline loops: CDR1 SGHRS, CDR2 YFSETQ. Trimming cost V 0 bases and J 4 bases; bases outside gene matches: 11. The CDR3 length is 17 residues. The TCR comes from a woman aged 18-29 years with acute or convalescent COVID-19. The rearrangement joins TRBV5-1 to TRBJ2-3, with 7 nucleotides matching TRBD1. Material for sequencing was peripheral blood. CDR3 sequence (DNA): TGCGCCAGCAGCTTGGCTTCCGCCCTTACAGGGGCAGATACGCAGTATTTT. Translation gives CASSLASALTGADTQYF.